What follows are 29 T cell receptor beta chains derived from one specimen sequenced in a study of blood T cell repertoires in COVID-19. Using immunoSEQ multiplex PCR, the repertoire was profiled, and TCRdb retains in-frame clones only, with some absent. The sample shows about 49,000 clones, 87% of them seen only once. The sequencing input was peripheral blood. Receptors were obtained from a woman aged 80 or over with COVID-19, enrolled during active disease.

The V and J genes are TRBV25-1 and TRBJ2-3, with 9 bases aligning to TRBD2. The CDR3 sequence is 16 residues long. Germline loops: CDR1 MGHDK, CDR2 SYGVNS. J lost 2 bases, V lost 4 bases, and 7 bases had no gene match. This CDR3 is CASSADSGSITDTQYF. In DNA form, the CDR3 reads TGTGCCAGCAGTGCGGATAGCGGGAGTATCACAGATACGCAGTATTTT. Filled out from reference TRBV25-1 and TRBJ2-3, the complete variable domain reads EADIYQTPRYLVIGTGKKITLECSQTMGHDKMYWYQQDPGMELHLIHYSYGVNSTEKGDLSSESTVSRIRTEHFPLTLESARPSHTSQYLCASSADSGSITDTQYFGPGTRLTVL.

V and J are TRBV4-1 and TRBJ2-3; the match to TRBD2 covers 8 bases. CDR3 length: 16 amino acids. Germline V lookup: CDR1 MGHRA, CDR2 YSYEKL. After removal of 1 base from V and 1 base from J, the junction contained 4 bases not matched to a gene. For the CDR3, the DNA is TGCGCCAGCAGCCAAGTTAGCGGGACCCGCACAGATACGCAGTATTTT. Its translation: CASSQVSGTRTDTQYF.

This rearrangement joins TRBV6-1 to TRBJ1-3, with D perhaps TRBD1 (5 bases). CDR1 is MNHNS, CDR2 SASEGT, per germline. This CDR3 has 17 residues. V was pared by 2 bases and J by 0 bases, with 14 bases between. The CDR3 region is CASSEPGWTHSGNTIYF. For the CDR3, the DNA is TGTGCCAGCAGTGAACCTGGGTGGACACACTCTGGAAACACCATATATTTT.

The rearrangement joins TRBV3-1 (or the pseudogene TRBV3-2) to TRBJ2-5; tentatively, D is TRBD1 (5 bases). The CDR3 runs to 15 residues. Trimming took 1 base from V and 5 from J, leaving 14 bases between them. Germline V CDR1 and CDR2: LGHDT, YNNKEL (reference sequence). CDR3 loop: CASSQVGALGETQYF. As DNA, the CDR3 is TGTGCCAGCAGCCAAGTAGGGGCGCTCGGGGAGACCCAGTACTTC.

CDR3 sequence (DNA): TGCAGCGTTGAAGATGCGGCGAGGAGAGGCTACACCTTC. Its translation: CSVEDAARRGYTF. The chain links TRBV29-1 to TRBJ1-2, with D unresolved. The V and J ends lost 0 bases and 8 bases respectively, with 13 bases between them. The CDR3 is 13 residues long. Germline values: CDR1 SQVTM, CDR2 ANQGSEA.

This rearrangement joins TRBV7-6 to TRBJ1-5, with 8 nucleotides matching TRBD1. J was trimmed by 2 bases and V by 5 bases; bases with no gene match: 5. The V gene's germline CDR1 is SGHVS and CDR2 FNYEAQ. CDR3 length: 15 residues. The CDR3, as DNA: TGTGCCAGCAGCCCCTACAGGGGGGGCAATCAGCCCCAGCATTTT. Translating it yields CASSPYRGGNQPQHF.

This chain connects TRBV4-2 to TRBJ2-3; D remains ambiguous. The CDR3 totals 16 residues. Per germline, CDR1 LGHNA and CDR2 YNFKEQ. The germline V and J ends were trimmed by 1 base and 0 bases, with 11 bases remaining between them. In DNA form, the CDR3 reads TGTGCCAGCAGCCAAGCGGCGAGGCTAAGCACAGATACGCAGTATTTT. Translated, it gives CASSQAARLSTDTQYF.

The gene calls are TRBV7-2 and TRBJ1-2; unclear D gene. Trimming removed 1 base at V and 4 bases at J, with 10 bases between. Germline V gene data show CDR1 as SGHTA and CDR2 as FQGNSA. This CDR3 spans 14 amino acids. The CDR3 region is CASSLGGLGYGYTF. In DNA, the CDR3 is TGTGCCAGCAGCTTAGGAGGGTTGGGCTATGGCTACACCTTC.

This clone has only one observation. J is TRBJ2-1 and V is TRBV7-3, with D possibly TRBD1 on 7 matching bases. Germline V gene lookup returns CDR1 SGHTA and CDR2 FQGTGA. The CDR3 is 13 residues long. The ends were cut back, 8 bases at V and 7 bases at J, with 15 bases in the middle. In nucleotides, the CDR3 is TGTGCCAGCGCAGGGGGGCCTTCGAATGAGCAGTTCTTC. This sequence encodes CASAGGPSNEQFF.

This sequence joins TRBV18 and TRBJ1-4; 9 bases are a match to TRBD1. The germline V gene has CDR1 KGHSH and CDR2 LQKENI. The CDR3 is made up of 15 amino acids. Trimming cost V 5 bases and J 3 bases; bases outside gene matches: 4. For the CDR3, the DNA is TGTGCCAGCTCATCGAGACAGGGGGCTAATGAAAAACTGTTTTTT. Residues: CASSSRQGANEKLFF.

The chain links TRBV12-3 or TRBV12-4 to TRBJ1-1; D is undetermined. The ends were cut back, 3 bases at V and 4 bases at J, with 9 bases in the middle. There are 13 residues in the CDR3. This CDR3 is CASSFQVVTEAFF. CDR3 sequence (DNA): TGTGCCAGCAGTTTTCAGGTGGTCACTGAAGCTTTCTTT.

The V gene is TRBV28, the J gene TRBJ1-1; no definite D call. The CDR3 contains 11 residues. CDR1 MDHEN and CDR2 SYDVKM come from the germline V gene. V lost 6 bases to trimming and J lost 10 bases, with 12 bases between them. Here the CDR3 reads CASSAQRVAFF. CDR3 sequence (DNA): TGTGCCAGCAGCGCCCAGAGGGTAGCTTTCTTT.

The chain has TRBV4-1 and TRBJ2-7, with TRBD2 identical over 13 bases. The V gene end was trimmed by 3 bases and the J gene end by 6 bases; junction bases not matched to a gene: 11. Germline CDR1 reads MGHRA; CDR2 reads YSYEKL. The length of the CDR3 is 17 residues. The chain's CDR3 is CASSQEARTSGGPEQYF. For the CDR3, the DNA is TGCGCCAGCAGCCAGGAAGCTCGGACTAGCGGGGGCCCCGAGCAGTACTTC.

The rearrangement joins TRBV12-3 or TRBV12-4 to TRBJ2-1, with 7 bases lining up with TRBD2. J gave up 8 bases and V 5 bases, and 3 bases lay outside the gene matches. The CDR3 is 12 amino acids. CDR3 protein: CASSPRGDEQFF. CDR3 sequence (DNA): TGTGCCAGCAGTCCTCGGGGGGATGAGCAGTTCTTC.

The chain has TRBV5-4 and TRBJ2-5; 13 bases are a match to TRBD2. CDR3 size: 16 residues. J lost 5 bases, V lost 3 bases, and 7 bases had no gene match. Per germline, CDR1 SGHNT and CDR2 YYREEE (reference sequence). Here the CDR3 reads CASSSLAGGPVETQYF. CDR3 sequence (DNA): TGTGCCAGCAGCTCACTAGCGGGAGGGCCCGTTGAGACCCAGTACTTC.

The chain combines TRBV6-5 with TRBJ1-2, with D unclear. The V gene lost 4 bases and the J gene lost 5 bases, with 14 bases spanning the gap. The CDR3 consists of 14 residues. Germline V CDR1 and CDR2: MNHEY, SVGAGI. CDR3 loop: CASSSDAGGYGYTF. In nucleotides, the CDR3 is TGTGCCAGCAGTTCGGACGCCGGCGGGTATGGCTACACCTTC.

CDR3 bases: TGTGCCAGCAGTTACTATGGCAGTTCCTCTGGAAACACCATATATTTT. Its translation is CASSYYGSSSGNTIYF. The rearrangement links TRBV6-5 to TRBJ1-3; no definite D call. Looked up from germline, CDR1 is MNHEY and CDR2 is SVGAGI. This CDR3 comprises 16 residues. V was trimmed by 1 base and J by 0 bases, leaving 10 bases between them.

The chain couples TRBV11-3 to TRBJ1-1; no reliable D call. The germline V gene has CDR1 SGHNT and CDR2 YENEEA. There are 13 residues in the CDR3. With 0 bases removed from V and 1 base from J, the gap between germline ends came to 3 bases. The CDR3 reads CASSLDGNTEAFF. The CDR3, as DNA: TGTGCCAGCAGCTTAGACGGGAACACTGAAGCTTTCTTT.

The chain employs TRBV20-1 and TRBJ1-6; D is unclear. Germline CDR1 and CDR2: DFQATT and SNEGSKA (reference sequence). V was clipped by 5 bases and J by 15 bases, with 14 bases between them. The CDR3 loop spans 11 amino acids. CDR3 bases: TGCAGTGCTCAGAAGGACGGGGACCTCCACTTT. As protein: CSAQKDGDLHF.

The V and J genes are TRBV5-6 and TRBJ1-1; weak D call: TRBD1 (6 bases). Germline V CDR1 and CDR2: SGHDT, YYEEEE. Trimming stripped 4 bases from V and 5 bases from J, with 21 bases between. The CDR3 is made up of 16 amino acids. As DNA, the CDR3 is TGTGCCAGCAGCCTCCGTATGGGGGCTGGGAGTACTGAAGCTTTCTTT. It specifies CASSLRMGAGSTEAFF.

The chain uses TRBV5-4 and TRBJ2-1, with D maybe TRBD1 (6 bases). There are 16 residues in the CDR3. Germline V gives CDR1 SGHNT, CDR2 YYREEE (reference sequence). V lost 4 bases to trimming and J lost 4 bases, with 18 bases between them. In DNA form, the CDR3 reads TGTGCCAGCAGCCCCCCGTGGGACACGGAGTACAATGAGCAGTTCTTC. Translating gives CASSPPWDTEYNEQFF. Combining the CDR3 with reference TRBV5-4 and TRBJ2-1 gives the whole variable domain ETGVTQSPTHLIKTRGQQVTLRCSSQSGHNTVSWYQQALGQGPQFIFQYYREEENGRGNFPPRFSGLQFPNYSSELNVNALELDDSALYLCASSPPWDTEYNEQFFGPGTRLTVL.

The chain carries TRBV18 and TRBJ1-2; D is undetermined. The CDR3 runs 13 residues. V lost 3 bases to trimming and J lost 6 bases, with 11 bases between them. The germline V gene encodes CDR1 KGHSH and CDR2 LQKENI. CDR3 DNA: TGTGCCAGCTCACCGGGAGAGATACATGGCTACACCTTC. This encodes CASSPGEIHGYTF.

The chain is built from TRBV5-1 and TRBJ1-2; a weak D match, TRBD1 (5 bases). The CDR3 spans 14 residues. V lost 0 bases and J 4 bases, leaving 10 bases between the germline ends. Germline CDR1 reads SGHRS; CDR2 reads YFSETQ. The CDR3 region is CASSLGGDSYGYTF. The DNA for the CDR3 is TGCGCCAGCAGCTTGGGCGGGGACTCCTATGGCTACACCTTC.

This sequence joins TRBV28 and TRBJ1-6, with unresolved D. Germline-derived CDR1 and CDR2 are MDHEN and SYDVKM. The CDR3 covers 12 residues. V dropped 3 bases and J dropped 7 bases, with 4 bases sitting between them. In DNA, the CDR3 is TGTGCCAGCAGTTTGAGGAATTCACCCCTCCACTTT. It codes for CASSLRNSPLHF.

This chain uses TRBV15 with TRBJ2-1; TRBD1 is a possible D gene (6 bases). Trimming left V 1 base short and J 3 bases short, with 10 bases between. Germline loops: CDR1 LNHNV, CDR2 YYDKDF (reference sequence). The CDR3 has 15 residues. CDR3 sequence: CATSRGRDIYNEQFF. As DNA, the CDR3 is TGTGCCACCAGCAGAGGCCGGGACATCTACAATGAGCAGTTCTTC.

The J gene is TRBJ1-6, the V gene TRBV19; 7 positions agree with TRBD1. CDR3 length equals 18 residues. Unmatched junction bases numbered 12, after V lost 2 bases and J lost 5 bases. Germline V gene data show CDR1 as LNHDA and CDR2 as SQIVND (reference sequence). The CDR3 loop reads CASSIQGQIGFNNSPLHF. The DNA for the CDR3 is TGTGCCAGTAGTATACAGGGACAGATCGGATTCAATAATTCACCCCTCCACTTT.

The chain is built from TRBV2 and TRBJ2-2, with TRBD1 as a possible D gene (6 bases). Per germline, CDR1 SNHLY and CDR2 FYNNEI. The CDR3 loop spans 13 amino acids. The germline V and J ends were trimmed by 6 bases and 7 bases, with 12 bases remaining between them. In DNA, the CDR3 is TGTGCCAGCAGGCTACAGGGAAGCGGGGAGCTGTTTTTT. This translates into CASRLQGSGELFF.

This clone was picked up one time. The chain has TRBV19 and TRBJ1-1; D is uncertain. Germline CDR1 reads LNHDA; CDR2 reads SQIVND (reference sequence). This CDR3 spans 12 amino acids. V gave up 7 bases and J gave up 6 bases, with 12 bases separating them. CDR3 protein: CASTRSWAEAFF. CDR3 nucleotide sequence: TGTGCCAGTACCCGGAGCTGGGCTGAAGCTTTCTTT.

The rearrangement uses TRBV2 and TRBJ1-2; 10 bases map to TRBD1. This CDR3 has 14 residues. J was trimmed by 6 bases and V by 6 bases; bases with no gene match: 7. Germline V CDR1 and CDR2: SNHLY, FYNNEI. CDR3 in amino acids: CASSWDRGGNGYTF. The DNA for the CDR3 is TGTGCCAGCAGCTGGGACAGGGGAGGAAATGGCTACACCTTC.